The rows below give T cell receptor beta chains drawn from one sample of a study of sequential checkpoint blockade in melanoma. This table comes from immunoSEQ multiplex PCR, and its TCRdb copy is limited to in-frame clones, with some not included. The sample has 6,000 to 9,000 clones, over 25% seen once. This material consisted of tumor tissue (inferred from file names), taken from a patient given nivolumab and ipilimumab in sequence. These receptors originate from a human donor with melanoma. Each CDR3 is given with its conserved first and last residue. Each record gives: D gene, J gene, clone size, V gene, CDR3 protein, CDR3 DNA. D genes are given only for firm matches. Clone size is shown for a subset of rows, as once, few, many or a class of expanded clone.

>-|TRBJ1-3|medium-sized|TRBV11-3
CASSLTSSGNTIYF
TGTGCCAGCAGCCTAACGAGCTCTGGAAACACCATATATTTT
>-|TRBJ1-1|few|TRBV7-2
CASSPGGATEAFF
TGTGCCAGCAGCCCGGGGGGGGCCACTGAAGCTTTCTTT
>-|TRBJ2-1|once|TRBV19
CASRSGRRDSNEQFF
TGTGCCAGTAGGTCAGGGAGGCGGGATTCTAATGAGCAGTTCTTC
>TRBD2|TRBJ2-1|-|TRBV11-3
CASSPPGGGARGNEQFF
TGTGCCAGCAGCCCCCCGGGCGGGGGGGCCAGAGGCAATGAGCAGTTCTTC
>-|TRBJ1-5|-|TRBV6-8
CASKRGSGQPQHF
TGTGCCAGCAAGAGGGGATCAGGTCAGCCCCAGCATTTT
>-|TRBJ1-1|-|TRBV29-1
CSVEAGRNTEAFF
TGCAGCGTTGAGGCAGGGAGGAACACTGAAGCTTTCTTT
>TRBD1|TRBJ1-3|many|TRBV11-3
CASSFFSRQGNGNTIYF
TGTGCCAGCAGCTTTTTTTCTCGACAGGGAAATGGAAACACCATATATTTT
>TRBD2|TRBJ2-1|-|TRBV19
CASSGLAGLDEQFF
TGTGCCAGTAGTGGACTAGCGGGACTGGATGAGCAGTTCTTC
>TRBD1|TRBJ2-3|-|TRBV30
CAWSSGQYTQYF
TGTGCCTGGAGTTCGGGACAGTATACGCAGTATTTT
>-|TRBJ1-1|few|TRBV18
CASSPQEEMNTEAFF
TGTGCCAGCTCACCACAGGAGGAAATGAACACTGAAGCTTTCTTT
>-|TRBJ2-2|-|TRBV11-3
CASSLWSANTGELFF
TGTGCCAGCAGCTTATGGAGCGCGAACACCGGGGAGCTGTTTTTT
>TRBD1|TRBJ2-1|-|TRBV9
CASTLQGSQYNEQFF
TGTGCCAGCACCTTACAGGGGTCCCAATACAATGAGCAGTTCTTC
>-|TRBJ2-2|-|TRBV11-3
CASSLVRMSGELFF
TGTGCCAGCAGCTTGGTCCGTATGTCCGGGGAGCTGTTTTTT
>TRBD2|TRBJ2-1|-|TRBV30
CAWSEGTSGPAGQFF
TGTGCCTGGAGTGAGGGGACTAGCGGGCCGGCTGGGCAGTTCTTC
>-|TRBJ1-5|many|TRBV9
CASSVHWDKLSNQPQHF
TGTGCCAGCAGCGTCCACTGGGACAAACTTAGCAATCAGCCCCAGCATTTT